One and the same sample provided the 17 T cell receptor beta chains below, sequenced in a study of PD-L1 blockade in urothelial cancer. Sequencing was performed with immunoSEQ multiplex PCR; in TCRdb, only in-frame clones are kept and a portion is missing. The table lists about 85,000 clones, 85% of them singletons, with 14% in the top ten. Time point described: pretreatment peripheral blood. The sample here was PBMCs, taken around atezolizumab (anti-PD-L1) treatment. These TCRs come from a man between 60 and 75 years old with urothelial cancer.

This sequence joins TRBV6-6 and TRBJ2-3; 7 nucleotides align to TRBD2. The CDR3 consists of 15 residues. The V gene end was trimmed by 7 bases and the J gene end by 5 bases; junction bases not matched to a gene: 12. The germline CDR1 and CDR2 sequences are MNHNY and SVGAGI (reference sequence). The DNA for the CDR3 is TGTGCCAGCACCCGGGCGCGGGAGTTGGTAGATACGCAGTATTTT. Protein: CASTRARELVDTQYF.

The chain recombines TRBV5-1 with TRBJ2-3; D is possibly TRBD2 (7 bases). The CDR3 runs to 16 residues. Trimming stripped 0 bases from V and 0 bases from J, with 11 bases between. CDR1 is SGHRS and CDR2 is YFSETQ in the germline V gene. The CDR3 DNA reads as TGCGCCAGCAGCTTGGGGGGGGGCGGAAGCACAGATACGCAGTATTTT. As protein: CASSLGGGGSTDTQYF.

The V call is TRBV7-9, the J call TRBJ1-6; the match to TRBD1 covers 8 bases. The length of the CDR3 is 15 residues. From germline, CDR1 is SEHNR and CDR2 FQNEAQ (reference sequence). With 4 bases clipped from V and 7 bases from J, the junction kept 6 bases outside the gene matches. The CDR3 bases are TGTGCCAGCAGCTCCGGGACAGGCGGCAATTCACCCCTCCACTTT. This codes for CASSSGTGGNSPLHF.

V gene TRBV5-6 combines with J gene TRBJ2-2; 7 nucleotides align to TRBD1. The CDR3 runs to 15 residues. Trimming took 4 bases from V and 1 from J; bases not matched to a gene: 4. From germline, CDR1 is SGHDT and CDR2 YYEEEE. CDR3 nucleotides: TGTGCCAGCAGCAGGGGACAGCTGAACACCGGGGAGCTGTTTTTT. This encodes CASSRGQLNTGELFF.

As DNA, the CDR3 is TGTGCCAGCAGCTACAGTCTATCATCAAACTATGGCTACACCTTC. Its protein is CASSYSLSSNYGYTF. The chain joins TRBV11-3 to TRBJ1-2; D is unresolved. The CDR3 spans 15 residues. The V end lost 4 bases, the J end lost 2 bases, and 14 bases lay between the germline ends. CDR1 and CDR2 (germline): SGHNT, YENEEA.

The chain recombines TRBV18 with TRBJ2-7, with 8 bases matching TRBD1. V was pared by 0 bases and J by 6 bases, with 10 bases of the junction left unmatched. This CDR3 contains 16 residues. CDR1 and CDR2 (germline): KGHSH, LQKENI. The DNA of the CDR3 is TGTGCCAGCTCACCACCGCGCGGGACAGGATTTGGCGAGCAGTACTTC. The encoded protein is CASSPPRGTGFGEQYF.

This chain joins TRBV5-1 and TRBJ2-3; possibly TRBD2 for D (5 bases). The CDR3 runs to 16 residues. From germline, CDR1 is SGHRS and CDR2 YFSETQ. V lost 7 bases and J 4 bases, leaving 22 bases between the germline ends. Here the CDR3 reads CASAPVGSVGADTQYF. The CDR3 DNA reads TGCGCCAGCGCCCCCGTTGGGAGTGTTGGCGCAGATACGCAGTATTTT. The entire variable domain, with the rest obtained from reference TRBV5-1 and TRBJ2-3, is as follows: KAGVTQTPRYLIKTRGQQVTLSCSPISGHRSVSWYQQTPGQGLQFLFEYFSETQRNKGNFPGRFSGRQFSNSRSEMNVSTLELGDSALYLCASAPVGSVGADTQYFGPGTRLTVL.

The chain recombines TRBV9 with TRBJ2-1, with 11 bases identical to TRBD2. CDR1 SGDLS and CDR2 YYNGEE come from the germline V gene. The CDR3 covers 15 residues. Trimming removed 1 base from V and 7 bases from J; junction bases left unmatched: 4. As DNA, the CDR3 is TGTGCCAGCAGCGTACGTAGCGGGAGGGGAAATGAGCAGTTCTTC. It codes for CASSVRSGRGNEQFF.

V usage is TRBV6-1 and J usage is TRBJ2-1; possible D gene TRBD2, 7 bases. Germline-derived CDR1 and CDR2 are MNHNS and SASEGT. V was clipped by 3 bases and J by 8 bases, with 20 bases between them. This CDR3 has 16 residues. CDR3 in DNA: TGTGCCAGCAGTGATGAGGGGAGGGCCCCAGGGGATGAGCAGTTCTTC. Translating it yields CASSDEGRAPGDEQFF.

V usage is TRBV5-1 and J usage is TRBJ1-1; 9 bases are a match to TRBD1. The CDR3 has 14 amino acids. The germline CDR1 and CDR2 sequences are SGHRS and YFSETQ. The CDR3 DNA follows: TGCGCTTCAACAGGGGGCTCGGGGAACACTGAAGCTTTCTTT. It encodes CASTGGSGNTEAFF.

This chain connects TRBV6-4 to TRBJ2-1; TRBD2 is a possible D gene (6 bases). The length of the CDR3 is 16 residues. V was cut by 8 bases and J by 4 bases, with 21 bases left in between. CDR1 is MRHNA, CDR2 SNTAGT, per germline. The CDR3, as DNA: TGTGCCAGCTCCTGGGGTGCCGGGGAGGTGTACAATGAGCAGTTCTTC. Translating it yields CASSWGAGEVYNEQFF.

This rearrangement joins TRBV29-1 to TRBJ2-5; perhaps TRBD1 as D (7 bases). The CDR3 is 12 residues long. CDR1 and CDR2 (germline): SQVTM, ANQGSEA. Trimming shortened V by 4 bases and J by 4 bases, and 10 bases separated the two germline ends. CDR3: CSVGQGLETQYF. The CDR3 DNA is TGCAGCGTTGGACAGGGACTAGAGACCCAGTACTTC.

The V gene is TRBV15, the J gene TRBJ1-1; no firm D call. CDR3 length: 12 residues. The germline gives CDR1 LNHNV, CDR2 YYDKDF (reference sequence). V lost 2 bases and J 7 bases, leaving 8 bases between the germline ends. The CDR3 sequence: CATSRRQDEAFF. The CDR3 region has the DNA TGTGCCACCAGCAGACGGCAGGATGAAGCTTTCTTT.

The V gene is TRBV7-8, the J gene TRBJ2-2; TRBD1 matches 9 bases. CDR1 SGHVS and CDR2 FQNEAQ come from the germline V gene. The CDR3 covers 15 residues. J was trimmed by 7 bases and V by 1 base; bases with no gene match: 4. CDR3 residues: CASSLEGTGIGELFF. CDR3 DNA: TGTGCCAGCAGCTTAGAGGGGACAGGGATCGGGGAGCTGTTTTTT.

CDR3 in DNA: TGTGCTAGTGGTCCCTCGACAGGGGTGACTGAAGCTTTCTTT. It encodes CASGPSTGVTEAFF. V gene TRBV12-5 combines with J gene TRBJ1-1, with TRBD1 matching over 8 bases. The length of the CDR3 is 14 residues. V was pared by 5 bases and J by 5 bases, with 7 bases of the junction left unmatched. Germline assignment: CDR1 LGHNT and CDR2 FRNRAP.

The chain carries TRBV5-5 and TRBJ1-2; TRBD1 matches 8 bases. Trimming took 0 bases from V and 12 from J; bases not matched to a gene: 13. The CDR3 extends over 15 amino acids. Germline CDR1 SGHKS, CDR2 YYEKEE (reference sequence). The CDR3 protein is CASSLEGQGVLPDTF. DNA of the CDR3: TGTGCCAGCAGCTTGGAAGGACAGGGCGTCCTCCCCGACACCTTC.

The chain has TRBV15 and TRBJ1-1, with 7 bases that match TRBD1. The V gene end was trimmed by 0 bases and the J gene end by 0 bases; junction bases not matched to a gene: 7. The CDR3 is 17 amino acids. CDR1 is LNHNV and CDR2 is YYDKDF in the germline V gene (reference sequence). CDR3 in amino acids: CATSRDNTGAMNTEAFF. CDR3 nucleotides: TGTGCCACCAGCAGAGATAACACAGGGGCCATGAACACTGAAGCTTTCTTT.